This TCR beta chain was recorded in a study of blood T cell repertoires in COVID-19. Overall study: Sources were T cells, B-cell-depleted T cells, or PBMCs; the material itself was cDNA or gDNA.

Sequenced by immunoSEQ multiplex PCR; TCRdb stores in-frame clones only, minus some. The sample consists of approximately 190,000 clones, roughly four fifths of them appearing once. This clone was seen just once. CDR3 size: 13 residues. CDR1 is MDHEN and CDR2 is SYDVKM in the germline V gene. This clonotype originated in a woman in her forties with acute or convalescent COVID-19. Specimen: peripheral blood. The chain recombines TRBV28 with TRBJ2-7; 10 positions agree with TRBD1. The CDR3 DNA sequence: TGTGGTGCAGCGTCGGGACAGGGGTACGAGCAGTACTTC. Its protein is CGAASGQGYEQYF.